The 32 T cell receptor beta chains below come from one sample, sequenced in a study of T cell responses to AZD1222 COVID-19 vaccine. Measured with immunoSEQ multiplex PCR; TCRdb has only the in-frame clones, and not every one. Of approximately 110,000 clones listed, around 94% are singletons. This specimen was peripheral blood, taken on day 0 of AZD1222 vaccination. These receptors came from an adult in good health.

The V call is TRBV19, the J call TRBJ1-1; D uncertain. V lost 8 bases and J 0 bases, leaving 7 bases between the germline ends. CDR1 is LNHDA, CDR2 SQIVND, per germline (reference sequence). The CDR3 spans 12 residues. The CDR3 sequence: CASRRMNTEAFF. Here the CDR3 DNA reads TGTGCCAGTCGCAGAATGAACACTGAAGCTTTCTTT.

This chain uses TRBV6-1 with TRBJ2-1; maybe TRBD2 (6 bases). The V gene's germline CDR1 is MNHNS and CDR2 SASEGT. The CDR3 runs 15 residues. The V and J ends lost 0 bases and 9 bases respectively, with 15 bases between them. The CDR3 sequence: CASSEATEGGVEQFF. DNA of the CDR3: TGTGCCAGCAGTGAAGCGACGGAGGGCGGCGTTGAGCAGTTCTTC.

This sequence joins TRBV19 and TRBJ2-1, with 7 positions matching TRBD1. In germline, CDR1 is LNHDA, CDR2 SQIVND (reference sequence). This CDR3 comprises 15 residues. J lost 8 bases, V lost 1 base, and 8 bases had no gene match. Here the CDR3 reads CASSIVLGGEDEQFF. In DNA, the CDR3 is TGTGCCAGTAGTATAGTTTTAGGGGGCGAGGATGAGCAGTTCTTC.

The chain links TRBV19 to TRBJ1-6, with 7 bases aligning to TRBD1. Germline V gene lookup returns CDR1 LNHDA and CDR2 SQIVND (reference sequence). Unmatched junction bases numbered 5, after V lost 8 bases and J lost 7 bases. The CDR3 has 13 amino acids. The CDR3 DNA is TGTGCCAGTGCCGGGACAGCAAATTCACCCCTCCACTTT. Its protein is CASAGTANSPLHF.

The chain joins TRBV15 to TRBJ2-3; 10 positions agree with TRBD2. The length of the CDR3 is 14 residues. With V trimmed by 4 bases and J by 6 bases, 4 bases remained unmatched. Germline values: CDR1 LNHNV, CDR2 YYDKDF (reference sequence). The CDR3 region has the DNA TGTGCCACCAGCACAAGAGCGGGGGGGGATACGCAGTATTTT. It is translated as CATSTRAGGDTQYF.

The chain uses TRBV28 and TRBJ1-2; D remains ambiguous. The ends were cut back, 2 bases at V and 2 bases at J, with 3 bases in the middle. There are 12 residues in the CDR3. The V gene's germline CDR1 is MDHEN and CDR2 SYDVKM. The CDR3 here is CASSLRNYGYTF. In DNA form, the CDR3 reads TGTGCCAGCAGTTTACGAAACTATGGCTACACCTTC.

This clone occurred once. The chain combines TRBV5-1 with TRBJ1-2; weak D call: TRBD1 (6 bases). The CDR3 contains 14 residues. The V end lost 6 bases, the J end lost 4 bases, and 16 bases lay between the germline ends. Per the germline V gene, CDR1 is SGHRS and CDR2 is YFSETQ. CDR3 amino acids: CASKTGMLGYGYTF. The CDR3 DNA is TGCGCCAGCAAAACAGGGATGCTAGGCTATGGCTACACCTTC.

The chain carries TRBV6-2 or TRBV6-3 and TRBJ2-2, with 14 bases identical to TRBD2. V gave up 2 bases and J gave up 5 bases; unmatched junction bases: 7. The germline V gene has CDR1 MNHEY and CDR2 SVGEGT. The CDR3 is made up of 18 amino acids. CDR3 sequence reads: CASSYATSGGAGTGELFF. CDR3 nucleotide sequence: TGTGCCAGCAGTTACGCGACTAGCGGGGGGGCCGGAACCGGGGAGCTGTTTTTT.

J is TRBJ1-1 and V is TRBV10-2; D might be TRBD1 (6 bases). V lost 0 bases, J lost 5 bases, and 16 bases lay in between. Germline loops: CDR1 WSHSY, CDR2 SAAADI. The CDR3 contains 16 residues. The CDR3 DNA follows: TGCGCCAGCAGTGAGTCTAATTTAGAGGGGGAGACTGAAGCTTTCTTT. Residues: CASSESNLEGETEAFF.

The DNA for the CDR3 is TGTGCCAGCAGCCAAGGGACATGGGATACGCAGTATTTT. This gives the protein CASSQGTWDTQYF. The chain couples TRBV3-1 (or the pseudogene TRBV3-2) to TRBJ2-3; possible D gene TRBD1, 5 bases. Germline V gives CDR1 LGHDT, CDR2 YNNKEL (reference sequence). Trimming took off 1 base at V and 6 bases at J, with 8 bases between the two ends. The CDR3 runs to 13 residues.

The chain couples TRBV5-4 to TRBJ2-2, with 8 bases aligning to TRBD2. The V gene's germline CDR1 is SGHNT and CDR2 YYREEE (reference sequence). Trimming removed 4 bases from V and 4 bases from J; junction bases left unmatched: 6. CDR3 size: 15 residues. As DNA, the CDR3 is TGTGCCAGCAGCACCTCCGGGGGGGGCACCGGGGAGCTGTTTTTT. Protein sequence: CASSTSGGGTGELFF.

This chain joins TRBV6-4 and TRBJ2-2; D not resolved. The CDR3 runs to 14 residues. V was trimmed by 5 bases and J by 4 bases, leaving 11 bases between them. Germline CDR1 and CDR2: MRHNA and SNTAGT. In DNA, the CDR3 is TGTGCCAGCAGTCCTTTAGGCTTCACCGGGGAGCTGTTTTTT. Translating it yields CASSPLGFTGELFF.

This chain joins TRBV2 and TRBJ2-3, with a possible D match to TRBD1 (6 bases). V was clipped by 4 bases and J by 3 bases, with 8 bases between them. The germline V gene has CDR1 SNHLY and CDR2 FYNNEI. The CDR3 contains 13 residues. DNA of the CDR3: TGTGCCAGCAGTGTCAGGGGAACAGATACGCAGTATTTT. Protein sequence: CASSVRGTDTQYF.

Only one count was recorded for this clone. This rearrangement joins TRBV19 to TRBJ1-5, with D possibly matching TRBD1 (5 bases). V gave up 3 bases and J gave up 4 bases, with 13 bases separating them. The CDR3 consists of 15 residues. Germline assignment: CDR1 LNHDA and CDR2 SQIVND (reference sequence). This CDR3 reads CASSMWGVSNQPQHF. The CDR3 nucleotides read TGTGCCAGTAGTATGTGGGGGGTATCAAATCAGCCCCAGCATTTT.

The chain carries TRBV19 and TRBJ1-1; TRBD1 matches 7 bases. The CDR3 runs 14 residues. Unmatched junction bases numbered 6, after V lost 2 bases and J lost 6 bases. Germline CDR1 and CDR2: LNHDA and SQIVND (reference sequence). This chain's CDR3 is CASSIKPGTAEAFF. The CDR3 region has the DNA TGTGCCAGTAGTATAAAACCCGGGACAGCTGAAGCTTTCTTT.

This chain uses TRBV19 with TRBJ1-5; 7 bases fit TRBD1. Unmatched junction bases numbered 11, after V lost 3 bases and J lost 6 bases. The germline gives CDR1 LNHDA, CDR2 SQIVND (reference sequence). The CDR3 sequence is 16 residues long. CDR3 DNA: TGTGCCAGTAGTATCCCCCACAACAGGGGTCGTCAGCCCCAGCATTTT. The encoded protein is CASSIPHNRGRQPQHF.

The rearrangement links TRBV5-6 to TRBJ1-1; D is undetermined. Looked up from germline, CDR1 is SGHDT and CDR2 is YYEEEE. Trimming removed 4 bases from V and 6 bases from J, with 31 bases in between. The CDR3 spans 19 residues. CDR3 coding DNA: TGTGCCAGCAGCCGAATTCAGAAGGGCTTAATGAAAAGCGGGGCTGAAGCTTTCTTT. It translates to CASSRIQKGLMKSGAEAFF.

The rearrangement links TRBV7-9 to TRBJ2-3; D is ambiguous. The germline gives CDR1 SEHNR, CDR2 FQNEAQ (reference sequence). The CDR3 length is 15 residues. V was trimmed by 5 bases and J by 5 bases, leaving 17 bases between them. CDR3 amino acids: CASSHRADPGDTQYF. CDR3 DNA: TGTGCCAGCAGCCACCGGGCCGACCCCGGAGATACGCAGTATTTT.

V gene TRBV11-3 combines with J gene TRBJ1-3; D gene unclear. The CDR3 is 13 residues long. The V end was cut by 6 bases, the J end by 2 bases, with 8 bases between. Germline CDR1 reads SGHNT; CDR2 reads YENEEA. The CDR3, as DNA: TGTGCCAGCAGGCTGGATGCTGGAAACACCATATATTTT. As protein: CASRLDAGNTIYF.

DNA of the CDR3: TGCGCCAGCAGCTTGGCCGGGAGTAGGAACACTGAAGCTTTCTTT. This translates into CASSLAGSRNTEAFF. The rearrangement joins TRBV5-1 to TRBJ1-1; D not resolved. Germline V gene lookup returns CDR1 SGHRS and CDR2 YFSETQ. The CDR3 totals 15 residues. Trimming removed 0 bases from V and 1 base from J, with 10 bases in between.

This sequence joins TRBV28 and TRBJ1-1; D call uncertain. The germline V and J ends were trimmed by 8 bases and 5 bases, with 24 bases remaining between them. The CDR3 totals 16 residues. The germline V gene encodes CDR1 MDHEN and CDR2 SYDVKM. CDR3 sequence: CASLGQIWVAGTEAFF. As DNA, the CDR3 is TGTGCCAGCCTCGGTCAGATTTGGGTGGCGGGTACTGAAGCTTTCTTT. The full variable domain, in which reference TRBV28 and TRBJ1-1 provide the parts outside the CDR3, is DVKVTQSSRYLVKRTGEKVFLECVQDMDHENMFWYRQDPGLGLRLIYFSYDVKMKEKGDIPEGYSVSREKKERFSLILESASTNQTSMYLCASLGQIWVAGTEAFFGQGTRLTVV.

The chain couples TRBV15 to TRBJ2-1, with a tentative D call TRBD2 (6 bases). Trimming removed 7 bases from V and 6 bases from J, with 13 bases in between. The CDR3 sequence is 13 residues long. The V gene's germline CDR1 is LNHNV and CDR2 YYDKDF (reference sequence). For the CDR3, the DNA is TGTGCCACCACCGAGCGGCGGGGCAATGAGCAGTTCTTC. This sequence encodes CATTERRGNEQFF. Filled out from reference TRBV15 and TRBJ2-1, the complete variable domain reads DAMVIQNPRYQVTQFGKPVTLSCSQTLNHNVMYWYQQKSSQAPKLLFHYYDKDFNNEADTPDNFQSRRPNTSFCFLDIRSPGLGDTAMYLCATTERRGNEQFFGPGTRLTVL.

The V call is TRBV20-1, the J call TRBJ2-5; D remains unclear. The V end lost 3 bases, the J end lost 3 bases, and 5 bases lay between the germline ends. The CDR3 runs 11 residues. Germline-derived CDR1 and CDR2 are DFQATT and SNEGSKA (reference sequence). This CDR3 reads CSASRKETQYF. CDR3 nucleotides: TGCAGTGCTAGCCGGAAAGAGACCCAGTACTTC.

The V call is TRBV14, the J call TRBJ1-6, with 8 bases fitting TRBD1. Trimming cost V 6 bases and J 7 bases; bases outside gene matches: 5. The V gene's germline CDR1 is SGHDN and CDR2 FVKESK. The CDR3 runs 14 residues. CDR3 in amino acids: CASRPGGSNSPLHF. Written as DNA, the CDR3 is TGTGCCAGCAGACCAGGGGGCTCGAATTCACCCCTCCACTTT.

The V call is TRBV28, the J call TRBJ2-7; D remains ambiguous. From germline, CDR1 is MDHEN and CDR2 SYDVKM. The ends were cut back, 6 bases at V and 2 bases at J, with 17 bases in the middle. CDR3 length equals 15 residues. CDR3 nucleotide sequence: TGTGCCAGCAGCTTTAGGTATGCCGCCACCTACGAGCAGTACTTC. It encodes CASSFRYAATYEQYF.

This clone was observed a single time. The J gene is TRBJ1-2, the V gene TRBV4-3, with D unresolved. CDR3 length: 14 amino acids. The V gene lost 0 bases and the J gene lost 1 base, with 6 bases spanning the gap. Germline V gene sequence: CDR1 LGHNA, CDR2 YSLEER. CDR3 sequence reads: CASSQEDNNYGYTF. CDR3 DNA: TGCGCCAGCAGCCAAGAAGACAATAACTATGGCTACACCTTC.

The chain combines TRBV5-4 with TRBJ2-7; 9 bases are a match to TRBD1. The V gene's germline CDR1 is SGHNT and CDR2 YYREEE (reference sequence). J lost 6 bases, V lost 2 bases, and 9 bases had no gene match. The CDR3 spans 15 residues. The CDR3 sequence is CASSFSGTGYREQYF. DNA of the CDR3: TGTGCCAGCAGCTTTAGTGGGACAGGGTATCGCGAGCAGTACTTC.

The chain carries TRBV15 and TRBJ1-2; D is possibly TRBD1 (6 bases). CDR3 length: 13 residues. V shed 1 base and J shed 5 bases, with 8 bases lying between them. CDR1 LNHNV and CDR2 YYDKDF come from the germline V gene (reference sequence). CDR3 region: CATSRGTEYGYTF. In nucleotides, the CDR3 is TGTGCCACCAGCAGAGGGACAGAGTATGGCTACACCTTC.

The chain couples TRBV19 to TRBJ1-1; 8 bases agree with TRBD1. CDR1 is LNHDA, CDR2 SQIVND, per germline (reference sequence). Germline trimming cut 8 bases from V and 4 bases from J; bases unmatched to any gene: 3. The CDR3 has 12 residues. The CDR3 coding sequence is TGTGCCAGTCGTCAGGGGGCCACTGAAGCTTTCTTT. This translates into CASRQGATEAFF. Together with reference TRBV19 and TRBJ1-1, the CDR3 gives the full variable domain: DGGITQSPKYLFRKEGQNVTLSCEQNLNHDAMYWYRQDPGQGLRLIYYSQIVNDFQKGDIAEGYSVSREKKESFPLTVTSAQKNPTAFYLCASRQGATEAFFGQGTRLTVV.

The V gene is TRBV9, the J gene TRBJ2-1, with D tentatively TRBD1 (5 bases). V dropped 0 bases and J dropped 5 bases, with 9 bases sitting between them. Germline V gene data show CDR1 as SGDLS and CDR2 as YYNGEE. This CDR3 region has 14 residues. The CDR3 loop is CASSVGLGDNEQFF. As DNA, the CDR3 is TGTGCCAGCAGCGTAGGGCTAGGGGACAATGAGCAGTTCTTC.

The chain joins TRBV18 to TRBJ1-4; TRBD1 matches at 9 bases. Germline values: CDR1 KGHSH, CDR2 LQKENI. CDR3 length equals 15 residues. Unmatched junction bases numbered 5, after V lost 3 bases and J lost 6 bases. This CDR3 is CASSPQTGGDEKLFF. The CDR3, as DNA: TGTGCCAGCTCACCCCAGACAGGGGGGGATGAAAAACTGTTTTTT.

For the CDR3, the DNA is TGTGCCAGCAGTACAGGACATGACGGCTACACCTTC. It yields the protein CASSTGHDGYTF. The J gene is TRBJ1-2, the V gene TRBV27; a weak D match, TRBD1 (5 bases). CDR1 MNHEY and CDR2 SMNVEV come from the germline V gene (reference sequence). The CDR3 is made up of 12 amino acids. Trimming removed 5 bases from V and 8 bases from J, with 12 bases in between.